These 21 T cell receptor beta chains share one sample of origin, sequenced in a study of shared clonotypes between healthy human individuals. The assay was immunoSEQ multiplex PCR, and TCRdb's table has in-frame clones only and misses some. The data show approximately 500,000 clones, with 65% to 85% seen just once and roughly an eighth held by the top ten. The sample taken for sequencing was PBMCs. These receptors were taken from a woman between 35 and 50 years old in good health. Some clones in this sample may be carry-over from other donors' samples.

This clone was seen a handful of times. Sequence at one end of the junction differs from germline and may be a read error. Different DNA sequences within this sample yield the same CDR3. In DNA, the CDR3 is TGTGCCAGCAGTTTAGGGACTAGCGGGTACAATGAGCAGTTCTTC. Translated, it gives CASSLGTSGYNEQFF. This chain connects TRBV11-3 to TRBJ2-1; TRBD2 matches at 12 bases. CDR1 and CDR2 from the germline V gene are SGHNT and YENEEA. The CDR3 length is 15 residues.

To note about this clone: A far larger clone is just one base off, so this is likely a read error. The J gene is TRBJ2-5, the V gene TRBV4-1; D may be TRBD1 or TRBD2 (5 bases each). There are 13 residues in the CDR3. Germline V gene lookup returns CDR1 MGHRA and CDR2 YSYEKL. With 6 bases removed from V and 11 bases from J, the gap between germline ends came to 19 bases. CDR3 nucleotides: TGCGCCAGCAGAAGGGACCTCAATTCCGATCAGTACTTC. Its translation is CASRRDLNSDQYF.

For this clone: Compared with germline, one end of the junction differs, possibly owing to a read error. This chain uses TRBV29-1 with TRBJ1-2; D unresolved. The CDR3 covers 11 residues. In germline, CDR1 is SQVTM, CDR2 ANQGSEA. The CDR3 region is CGESSNCGYTF. CDR3 coding DNA: TGCGGCGAGTCCTCAAACTGTGGCTACACCTTC.

A remark on this clone: A far larger clone is just one base off, so this is likely a read error. This specimen includes other DNA sequences encoding the same CDR3. The V gene is TRBV30, the J gene TRBJ2-2; D not certain. The CDR3 loop spans 13 amino acids. Germline CDR1 reads GTSNPN; CDR2 reads SVGIG (reference sequence). This CDR3 reads CAWSDRRVGELFF. The CDR3 DNA reads TGTGCATGGAGTGACCGGCGTGTCGGGGAGCTGTTTTTT.

This clone was counted between two and nine times. V is TRBV27 and J is TRBJ2-2; D remains unclear. Trimming took off 3 bases at V and 0 bases at J, with 8 bases between the two ends. Germline lookup yields CDR1 MNHEY and CDR2 SMNVEV (reference sequence). The CDR3 is made up of 15 amino acids. CDR3 coding DNA: TGTGCCAGCAGTTTCCAGTTCGCGAACACCGGGGAGCTGTTTTTT. Translated: CASSFQFANTGELFF.

The J gene is TRBJ1-2, the V gene TRBV9; tentative D call: TRBD1 (6 bases). This CDR3 has 14 residues. Germline V CDR1 and CDR2: SGDLS, YYNGEE. V was shortened by 0 bases and J by 4 bases, with 10 bases between the two germline ends. The CDR3 is CASSVVGGSYGYTF. The CDR3 region has the DNA TGTGCCAGCAGCGTAGTCGGGGGCAGCTATGGCTACACCTTC.

Turning to this clone: The likely explanation is a read error, given a far larger clone one base away. Different DNA sequences within this sample yield the same CDR3. The rearrangement uses TRBV30 and TRBJ1-1; D remains ambiguous. Germline values: CDR1 GTSNPN, CDR2 SVGIG (reference sequence). The CDR3 consists of 13 residues. The DNA for the CDR3 is TGTGCCTGGAGTGTAGTACTAGGAACTGAAGCTCTCTTT. Protein sequence: CAWSVVLGTEALF.

The gene calls are TRBV15 and TRBJ2-2; D uncertain. The V and J ends lost 3 bases and 3 bases respectively, with 5 bases between them. Looked up from germline, CDR1 is LNHNV and CDR2 is YYDKDF (reference sequence). CDR3 length: 13 amino acids. This CDR3 is CATSRGYTGELFF. The CDR3 region has the DNA TGTGCCACCAGCAGGGGGTACACCGGGGAGCTGTTTTTT.

The V gene is TRBV19, the J gene TRBJ2-2; TRBD2 agrees at 7 bases. Trimming at V came to 1 base and at J to 4 bases, leaving 0 bases not matched to a gene. This CDR3 is built from 14 residues. CDR1 is LNHDA and CDR2 is SQIVND in the germline V gene (reference sequence). The CDR3: CASSIGGSTGELFF. The CDR3 region has the DNA TGTGCCAGTAGTATAGGCGGGAGCACCGGGGAGCTGTTTTTT.

The V gene is TRBV2, the J gene TRBJ2-5, with TRBD2 matching over 10 bases. The CDR3 loop spans 17 amino acids. The germline V gene encodes CDR1 SNHLY and CDR2 FYNNEI. With 6 bases clipped from V and 0 bases from J, the junction kept 10 bases outside the gene matches. This CDR3 reads CASRGYAGLADQETQYF. As DNA, the CDR3 is TGTGCCAGCAGGGGATACGCTGGACTAGCGGACCAAGAGACCCAGTACTTC.

This clone was detected once. The chain has TRBV27 and TRBJ1-1; 9 bases fit TRBD1. The CDR3 covers 14 residues. V gave up 5 bases and J gave up 5 bases; unmatched junction bases: 6. From germline, CDR1 is MNHEY and CDR2 SMNVEV (reference sequence). CDR3 sequence: CASSRDRVETEAFF. The CDR3 DNA is TGTGCCAGCAGTCGGGACAGGGTGGAGACTGAAGCTTTCTTT.

The V call is TRBV7-9, the J call TRBJ2-6; D is possibly TRBD2 (6 bases). Germline assignment: CDR1 SEHNR and CDR2 FQNEAQ (reference sequence). The CDR3 sequence is 15 residues long. V dropped 5 bases and J dropped 5 bases, with 13 bases sitting between them. CDR3 amino acids: CASSEGGARANVLTF. The CDR3 DNA sequence: TGTGCCAGCAGCGAAGGAGGGGCTCGGGCCAACGTCCTGACTTTC.

Worth noting for this clone: This sample also contains other DNA sequences that code for the same CDR3. The V call is TRBV6-1, the J call TRBJ2-7; D gene uncertain. Trimming took off 5 bases at V and 0 bases at J, with 5 bases between the two ends. Germline CDR1 is MNHNS and CDR2 is SASEGT. The CDR3 is 12 residues long. Here the CDR3 DNA reads TGTGCCAGCAGTCCGACCTCCTACGAGCAGTACTTC. This gives the protein CASSPTSYEQYF.

The chain recombines TRBV15 with TRBJ2-5; no reliable D call. V was trimmed by 3 bases and J by 5 bases, leaving 10 bases between them. The CDR3 extends over 13 amino acids. Germline V CDR1 and CDR2: LNHNV, YYDKDF (reference sequence). The CDR3 region is CATSRAMGETQYF. DNA for the CDR3: TGTGCCACCAGCAGGGCGATGGGCGAGACCCAGTACTTC. Combining the CDR3 with reference TRBV15 and TRBJ2-5 gives the whole variable domain DAMVIQNPRYQVTQFGKPVTLSCSQTLNHNVMYWYQQKSSQAPKLLFHYYDKDFNNEADTPDNFQSRRPNTSFCFLDIRSPGLGDTAMYLCATSRAMGETQYFGPGTRLLVL.

The V and J genes are TRBV6-1 and TRBJ2-7; D gene ambiguous. Germline V gene sequence: CDR1 MNHNS, CDR2 SASEGT. This CDR3 spans 15 amino acids. The ends were cut back, 3 bases at V and 2 bases at J, with 14 bases in the middle. The CDR3 DNA follows: TGTGCCAGCAGTGATACGGTGCCATCCCCCTACGAGCAGTACTTC. It yields the protein CASSDTVPSPYEQYF.

V gene TRBV7-8 combines with J gene TRBJ1-2; weak D call: TRBD1 (5 bases). Deletions cut 5 bases from V and 6 bases from J, with 22 bases between. Germline V gene sequence: CDR1 SGHVS, CDR2 FQNEAQ. CDR3 length: 16 residues. The CDR3 reads CASSRQYQVTTDGYTF. CDR3 coding DNA: TGTGCCAGCAGCCGACAGTATCAGGTTACGACAGATGGCTACACCTTC.

The chain has TRBV6-1 and TRBJ2-2; D is perhaps TRBD1 (6 bases). The CDR3 is made up of 14 amino acids. Germline V gene lookup returns CDR1 MNHNS and CDR2 SASEGT. V lost 2 bases, J lost 7 bases, and 11 bases lay in between. As DNA, the CDR3 is TGTGCCAGCAGTGAAATGGGGGCTGGCGGGGAGCTGTTTTTT. Protein product: CASSEMGAGGELFF.

This clone was counted only a few times. The chain combines TRBV18 with TRBJ2-1; the match to TRBD2 covers 13 bases. Trimming removed 2 bases from V and 8 bases from J; junction bases left unmatched: 3. Germline-derived CDR1 and CDR2 are KGHSH and LQKENI. The length of the CDR3 is 15 residues. CDR3 in amino acids: CASSPTGLAGDEQFF. For the CDR3, the DNA is TGTGCCAGCTCACCAACTGGACTAGCGGGAGATGAGCAGTTCTTC.

V and J are TRBV15 and TRBJ2-2; D uncertain. CDR1 LNHNV and CDR2 YYDKDF come from the germline V gene (reference sequence). The V end lost 0 bases, the J end lost 6 bases, and 5 bases lay between the germline ends. This CDR3 has 13 amino acids. DNA of the CDR3: TGTGCCACCAGCAGAGATTGGTCCGGGGAGCTGTTTTTT. This gives the protein CATSRDWSGELFF.

Comments on this clone: This probably arose from a read error, given a far larger clone one base away. Within the sample, other DNA sequences also encode this same CDR3. This chain uses TRBV4-1 with TRBJ2-2; TRBD2 aligns across 7 bases. Germline CDR1 and CDR2: MGHRA and YSYEKL. This CDR3 spans 18 amino acids. Written as DNA, the CDR3 is TGCGCCAGCAGCCAAGTGGCCCTCGCGGGGGAAAACACCGGGGAGCTGTTTTTC. The encoded protein is CASSQVALAGENTGELFF.

Here the CDR3 DNA reads TGTGCCAGCAGCCCGACAGGGGGCCATTACAATGAGCAGTTCTTC. Translating it yields CASSPTGGHYNEQFF. The V call is TRBV5-4, the J call TRBJ2-1; 10 bases match TRBD1. The CDR3 has 15 residues. CDR1 and CDR2 from the germline V gene are SGHNT and YYREEE (reference sequence). The J segment lost 4 bases and the V segment lost 4 bases, leaving 5 bases of the junction unmatched. Using reference TRBV5-4 and TRBJ2-1 for the parts outside the CDR3, the full variable domain is ETGVTQSPTHLIKTRGQQVTLRCSSQSGHNTVSWYQQALGQGPQFIFQYYREEENGRGNFPPRFSGLQFPNYSSELNVNALELDDSALYLCASSPTGGHYNEQFFGPGTRLTVL.